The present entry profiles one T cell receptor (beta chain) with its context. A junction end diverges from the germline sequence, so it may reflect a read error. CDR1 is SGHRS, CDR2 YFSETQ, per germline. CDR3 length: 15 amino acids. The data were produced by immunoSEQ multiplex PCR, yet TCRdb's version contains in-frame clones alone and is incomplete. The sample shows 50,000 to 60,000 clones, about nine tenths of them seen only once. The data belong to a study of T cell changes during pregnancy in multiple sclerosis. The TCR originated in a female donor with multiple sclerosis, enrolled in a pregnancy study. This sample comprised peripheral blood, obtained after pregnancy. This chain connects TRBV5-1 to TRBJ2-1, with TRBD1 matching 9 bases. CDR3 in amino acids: CASSGGQGSDNGQFF. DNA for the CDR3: TGCGCCAGCAGCGGTGGACAGGGGAGCGACAATGGGCAGTTCTTC.